This T cell receptor (beta chain) derives from a study of cytomegalovirus exposure and HLA in healthy donors. Whole-study results and caveats: Reportedly, HLA-A and HLA-B alleles of most subjects were accurately predicted from TCR beta.

To note about this clone: What it binds is not known.

The PCR used 60 Vbeta and 13 Jbeta primers. The table came from immunoSEQ multiplex PCR; TCRdb's copy has only in-frame clones and leaves some out. Among about 140,000 clones, approximately 71% were seen once, and the ten largest hold roughly a tenth. The sequenced sample was PBMCs. This TCR derives from a man under 40 in good health and CMV-seropositive.

CDR3 nucleotides: TGTGCCAGTAGTATAGGTTGGGAGGAGACAGATACGCAGTATTTT. Protein: CASSIGWEETDTQYF. The V and J genes are TRBV19 and TRBJ2-3, with D possibly TRBD2 on 6 matching bases. The CDR3 spans 15 residues. Germline V lookup: CDR1 LNHDA, CDR2 SQIVND (reference sequence). V was trimmed by 1 base and J by 3 bases, leaving 11 bases between them.